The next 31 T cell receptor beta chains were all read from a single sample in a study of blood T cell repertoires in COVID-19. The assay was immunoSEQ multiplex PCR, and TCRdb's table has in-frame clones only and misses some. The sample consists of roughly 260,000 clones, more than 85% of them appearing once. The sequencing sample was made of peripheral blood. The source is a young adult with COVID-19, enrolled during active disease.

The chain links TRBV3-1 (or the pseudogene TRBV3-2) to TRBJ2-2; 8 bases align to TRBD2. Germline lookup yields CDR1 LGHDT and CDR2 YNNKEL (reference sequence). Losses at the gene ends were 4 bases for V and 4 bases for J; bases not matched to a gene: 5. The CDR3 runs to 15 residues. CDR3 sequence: CASSLGAGVTGELFF. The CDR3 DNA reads TGTGCCAGCAGCCTTGGAGCGGGAGTCACCGGGGAGCTGTTTTTT.

CDR3 amino acids: CASSRQEIYNEQFF. For the CDR3, the DNA is TGCGCCAGCAGCCGACAGGAGATCTACAATGAGCAGTTCTTC. The rearrangement links TRBV5-1 to TRBJ2-1; possibly TRBD1 for D (6 bases). The germline V gene encodes CDR1 SGHRS and CDR2 YFSETQ. This CDR3 has 14 amino acids. V was trimmed by 4 bases and J by 3 bases, leaving 11 bases between them.

The CDR3 nucleotides are TGTGCCAGTAGTACGGGTGTGGCGGCCGGTAATGAAAAACTGTTTTTT. Its translation: CASSTGVAAGNEKLFF. The chain couples TRBV19 to TRBJ1-4; D ambiguous. Between the trimmed V and J ends, which lost 4 bases and 4 bases, there was a span of 16 bases. The V gene's germline CDR1 is LNHDA and CDR2 SQIVND (reference sequence). The CDR3 length is 16 residues.

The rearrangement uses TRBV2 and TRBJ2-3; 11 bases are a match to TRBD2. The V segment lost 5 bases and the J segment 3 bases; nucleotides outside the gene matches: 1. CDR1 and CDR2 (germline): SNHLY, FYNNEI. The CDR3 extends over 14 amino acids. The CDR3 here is CASSTSGSTDTQYF. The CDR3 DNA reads TGTGCCAGCAGTACTAGCGGGAGTACAGATACGCAGTATTTT.

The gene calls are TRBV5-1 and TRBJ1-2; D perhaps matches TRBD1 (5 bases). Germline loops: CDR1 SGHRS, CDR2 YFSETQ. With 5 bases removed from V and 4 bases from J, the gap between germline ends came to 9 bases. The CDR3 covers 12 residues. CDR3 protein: CASRWGSYGYTF. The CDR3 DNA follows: TGCGCCAGCAGGTGGGGCAGCTATGGCTACACCTTC. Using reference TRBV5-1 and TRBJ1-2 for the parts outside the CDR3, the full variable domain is KAGVTQTPRYLIKTRGQQVTLSCSPISGHRSVSWYQQTPGQGLQFLFEYFSETQRNKGNFPGRFSGRQFSNSRSEMNVSTLELGDSALYLCASRWGSYGYTFGSGTRLTVV.

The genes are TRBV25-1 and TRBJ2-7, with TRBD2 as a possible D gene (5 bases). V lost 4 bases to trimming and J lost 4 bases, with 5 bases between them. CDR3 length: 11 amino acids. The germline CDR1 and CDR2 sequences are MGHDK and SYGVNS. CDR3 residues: CASSGGYEQYF. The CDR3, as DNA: TGTGCCAGCAGTGGCGGGTACGAGCAGTACTTC.

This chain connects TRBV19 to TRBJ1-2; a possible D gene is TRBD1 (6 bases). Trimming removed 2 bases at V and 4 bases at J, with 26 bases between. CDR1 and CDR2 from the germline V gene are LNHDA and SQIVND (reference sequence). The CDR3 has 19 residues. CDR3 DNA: TGTGCCAGTAGTATACCGCGCCGACAGGAGCCTAAGGTAAGCTATGGCTACACCTTC. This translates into CASSIPRRQEPKVSYGYTF.

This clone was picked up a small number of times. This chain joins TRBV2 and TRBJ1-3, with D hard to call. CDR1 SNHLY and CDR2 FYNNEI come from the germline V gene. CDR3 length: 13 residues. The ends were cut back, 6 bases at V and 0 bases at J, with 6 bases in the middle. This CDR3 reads CASRQSSGNTIYF. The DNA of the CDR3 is TGTGCCAGCAGACAGAGCTCTGGAAACACCATATATTTT.

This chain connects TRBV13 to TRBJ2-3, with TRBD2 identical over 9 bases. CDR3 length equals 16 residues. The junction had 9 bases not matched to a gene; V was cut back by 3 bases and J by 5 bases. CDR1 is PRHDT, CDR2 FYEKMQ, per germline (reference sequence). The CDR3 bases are TGTGCCAGCAGCTTCCAAGTAGCGGGAGTTGTAGATACGCAGTATTTT. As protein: CASSFQVAGVVDTQYF.

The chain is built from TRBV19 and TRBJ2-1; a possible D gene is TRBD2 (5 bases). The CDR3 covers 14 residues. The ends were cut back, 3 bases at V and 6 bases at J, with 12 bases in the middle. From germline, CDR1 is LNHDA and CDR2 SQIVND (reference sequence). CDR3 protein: CASSILDEGNEQFF. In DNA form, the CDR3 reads TGTGCCAGTAGTATCCTCGATGAGGGCAATGAGCAGTTCTTC.

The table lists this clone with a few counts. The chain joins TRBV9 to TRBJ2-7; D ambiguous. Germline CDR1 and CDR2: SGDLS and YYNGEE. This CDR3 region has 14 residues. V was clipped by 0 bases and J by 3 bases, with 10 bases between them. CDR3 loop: CASSVAASDYEQYF. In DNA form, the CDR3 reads TGTGCCAGCAGCGTAGCGGCCAGCGACTACGAGCAGTACTTC.

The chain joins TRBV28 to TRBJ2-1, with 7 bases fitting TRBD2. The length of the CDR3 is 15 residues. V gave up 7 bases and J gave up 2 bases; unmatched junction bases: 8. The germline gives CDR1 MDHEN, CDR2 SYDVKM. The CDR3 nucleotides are TGTGCCAGCACCGAGGGCGGACTAGCCTACAATGAGCAGTTCTTC. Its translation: CASTEGGLAYNEQFF.

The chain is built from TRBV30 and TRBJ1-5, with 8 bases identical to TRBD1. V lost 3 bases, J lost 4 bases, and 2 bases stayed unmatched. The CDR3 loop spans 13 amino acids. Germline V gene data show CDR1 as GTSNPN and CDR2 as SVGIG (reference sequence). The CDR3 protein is CAWRGQANQPQHF. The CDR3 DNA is TGTGCCTGGAGGGGACAGGCGAATCAGCCCCAGCATTTT.

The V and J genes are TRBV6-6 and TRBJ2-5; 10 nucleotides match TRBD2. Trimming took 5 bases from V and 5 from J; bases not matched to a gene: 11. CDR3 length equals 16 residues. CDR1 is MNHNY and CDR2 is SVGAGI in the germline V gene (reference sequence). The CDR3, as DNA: TGTGCCAGCAGTCAAGCGGGAGGGCCCGCCGGGGAGACCCAGTACTTC. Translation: CASSQAGGPAGETQYF.

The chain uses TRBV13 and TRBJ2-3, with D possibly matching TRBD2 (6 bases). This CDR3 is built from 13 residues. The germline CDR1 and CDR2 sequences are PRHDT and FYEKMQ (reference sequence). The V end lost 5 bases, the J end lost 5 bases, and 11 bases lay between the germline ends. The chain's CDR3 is CASSLPGRDTQYF. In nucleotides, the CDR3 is TGTGCCAGCAGCCTCCCCGGGAGAGATACGCAGTATTTT. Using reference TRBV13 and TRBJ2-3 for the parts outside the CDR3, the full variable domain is AAGVIQSPRHLIKEKRETATLKCYPIPRHDTVYWYQQGPGQDPQFLISFYEKMQSDKGSIPDRFSAQQFSDYHSELNMSSLELGDSALYFCASSLPGRDTQYFGPGTRLTVL.

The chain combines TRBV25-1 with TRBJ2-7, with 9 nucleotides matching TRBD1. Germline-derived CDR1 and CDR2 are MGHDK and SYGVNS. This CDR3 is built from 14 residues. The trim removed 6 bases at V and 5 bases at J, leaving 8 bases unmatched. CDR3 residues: CASRSQGARNEQYF. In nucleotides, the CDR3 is TGTGCCAGCAGATCACAGGGGGCGAGGAACGAGCAGTACTTC.

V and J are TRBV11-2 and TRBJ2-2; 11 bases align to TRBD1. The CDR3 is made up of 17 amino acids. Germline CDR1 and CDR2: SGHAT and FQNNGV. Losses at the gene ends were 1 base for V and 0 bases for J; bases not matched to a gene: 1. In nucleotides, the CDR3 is TGTGCCAGCAGCTTAGGGACAGGGGGCGCGAACACCGGGGAGCTGTTTTTT. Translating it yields CASSLGTGGANTGELFF.

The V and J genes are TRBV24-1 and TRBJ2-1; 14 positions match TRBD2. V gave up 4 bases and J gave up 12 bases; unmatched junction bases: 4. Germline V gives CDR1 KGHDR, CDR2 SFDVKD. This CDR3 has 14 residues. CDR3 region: CATSELGLAGGQFF. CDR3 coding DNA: TGTGCCACCAGTGAACTAGGACTAGCGGGAGGGCAGTTCTTC.

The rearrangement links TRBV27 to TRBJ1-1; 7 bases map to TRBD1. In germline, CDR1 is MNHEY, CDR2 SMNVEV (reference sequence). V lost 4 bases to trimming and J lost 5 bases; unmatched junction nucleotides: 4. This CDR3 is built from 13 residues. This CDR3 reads CASSCRGRTEAFF. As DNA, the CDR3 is TGTGCCAGCAGTTGCAGGGGGAGGACTGAAGCTTTCTTT.

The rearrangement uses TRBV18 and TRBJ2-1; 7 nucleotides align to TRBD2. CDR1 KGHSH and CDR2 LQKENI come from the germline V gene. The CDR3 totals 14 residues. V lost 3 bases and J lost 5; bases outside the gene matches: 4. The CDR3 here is CASSPASGHNEQFF. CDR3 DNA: TGTGCCAGCTCACCGGCTAGCGGACACAATGAGCAGTTCTTC.

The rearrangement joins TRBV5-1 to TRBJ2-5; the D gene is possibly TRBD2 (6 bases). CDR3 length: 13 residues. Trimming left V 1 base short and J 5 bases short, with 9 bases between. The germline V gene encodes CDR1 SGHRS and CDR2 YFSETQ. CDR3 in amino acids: CASSLSGRETQYF. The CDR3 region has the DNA TGCGCCAGCAGCTTGAGCGGGCGGGAGACCCAGTACTTC.

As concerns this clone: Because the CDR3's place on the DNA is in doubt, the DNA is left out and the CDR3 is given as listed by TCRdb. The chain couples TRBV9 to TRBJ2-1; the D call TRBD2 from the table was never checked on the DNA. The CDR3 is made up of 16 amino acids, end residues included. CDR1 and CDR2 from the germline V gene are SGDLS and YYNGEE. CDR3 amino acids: CASSVLERVSYNEQFF.

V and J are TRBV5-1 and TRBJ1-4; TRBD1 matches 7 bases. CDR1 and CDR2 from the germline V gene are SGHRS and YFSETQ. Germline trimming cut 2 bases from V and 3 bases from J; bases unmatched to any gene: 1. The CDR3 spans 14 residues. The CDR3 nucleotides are TGCGCCAGCAGCTTTACAGGGGCTAATGAAAAACTGTTTTTT. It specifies CASSFTGANEKLFF.

DNA for the CDR3: TGTGCCAGCAGTTCGGGCTCGGGACTAGCGGGAGGGCTCTCCTACAATGAGCAGTTCTTC. This encodes CASSSGSGLAGGLSYNEQFF. The V gene is TRBV28, the J gene TRBJ2-1, with 16 nucleotides matching TRBD2. The CDR3 has 20 residues. J gave up 0 bases and V 4 bases, and 9 bases lay outside the gene matches. Germline CDR1 reads MDHEN; CDR2 reads SYDVKM.

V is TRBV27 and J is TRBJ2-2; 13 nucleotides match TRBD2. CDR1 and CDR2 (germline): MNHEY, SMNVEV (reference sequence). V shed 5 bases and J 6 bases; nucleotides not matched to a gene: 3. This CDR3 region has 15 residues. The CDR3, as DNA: TGTGCCAGCAGTCAAGGGACTAGCGGGGCCGGGGAGCTGTTTTTT. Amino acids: CASSQGTSGAGELFF.

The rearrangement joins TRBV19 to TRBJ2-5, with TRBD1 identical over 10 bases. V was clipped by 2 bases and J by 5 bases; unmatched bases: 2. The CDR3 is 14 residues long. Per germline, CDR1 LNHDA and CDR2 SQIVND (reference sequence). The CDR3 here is CASSIRTGGETQYF. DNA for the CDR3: TGTGCCAGTAGTATAAGGACAGGGGGTGAGACCCAGTACTTC.

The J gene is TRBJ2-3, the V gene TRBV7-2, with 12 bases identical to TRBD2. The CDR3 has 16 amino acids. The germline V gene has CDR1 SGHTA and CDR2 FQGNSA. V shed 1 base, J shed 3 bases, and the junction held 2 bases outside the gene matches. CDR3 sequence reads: CASSLGLAGVTDTQYF. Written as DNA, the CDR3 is TGTGCCAGCAGCTTAGGACTAGCGGGAGTGACAGATACGCAGTATTTT.

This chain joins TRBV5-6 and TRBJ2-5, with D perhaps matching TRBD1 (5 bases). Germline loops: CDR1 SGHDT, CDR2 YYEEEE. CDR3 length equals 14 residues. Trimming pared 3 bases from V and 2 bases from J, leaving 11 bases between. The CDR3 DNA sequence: TGTGCCAGCAGCTCCATTACAGGACAAGAGACCCAGTACTTC. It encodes CASSSITGQETQYF.

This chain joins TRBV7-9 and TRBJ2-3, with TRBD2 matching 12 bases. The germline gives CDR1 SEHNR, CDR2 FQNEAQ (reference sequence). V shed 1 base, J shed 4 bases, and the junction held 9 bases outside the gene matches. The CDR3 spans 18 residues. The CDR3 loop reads CASSLGLASGRAADTQYF. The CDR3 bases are TGTGCCAGCAGCTTAGGGTTGGCTAGCGGGAGGGCCGCAGATACGCAGTATTTT.

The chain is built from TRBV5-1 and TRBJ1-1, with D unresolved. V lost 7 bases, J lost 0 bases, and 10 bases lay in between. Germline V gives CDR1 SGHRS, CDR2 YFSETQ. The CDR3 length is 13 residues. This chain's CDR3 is CASRDTLNTEAFF. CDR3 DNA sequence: TGCGCCAGCCGAGACACCCTGAACACTGAAGCTTTCTTT.

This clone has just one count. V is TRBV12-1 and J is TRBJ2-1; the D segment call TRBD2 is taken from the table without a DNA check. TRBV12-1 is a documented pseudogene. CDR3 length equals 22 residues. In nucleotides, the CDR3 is TGTGCCAGCAGCCTTCAATCGTCTACGTGGACTAGCGGGACCTTTGGCTACAATGAGCAGTTCTTC. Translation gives CASSLQSSTWTSGTFGYNEQFF.